This TCR beta chain was observed in a study of blood T cell repertoires in COVID-19 (dated by TCRdb to between 2020 and 2021). Concerning the study at large: The collaborator samples originated in the United States, Italy and Spain and spanned the acute and convalescent phases of COVID-19. The material from the prospective study consisted of cDNA or gDNA derived from T cells, B-cell-depleted T cells, or PBMCs. The dataset comprised deeply sampled blood TCRbeta repertoires from subjects exposed to, actively infected with, or recovered from COVID-19. The repertoires were released in a freely available public database intended as a resource for research on the immune response to SARS-CoV-2. Samples came from the ongoing ImmuneRACE study (first 160 participants) plus 1,254 subjects from 6 global collaborators. The sample metadata nearly always contained a de-identified subject ID, COVID-19 status, age in years and sex. HLA class I and class II types, where available, came from metadata supplied by the sample provider rather than from assay-based typing.

About this clone itself: Its recognized antigen is unknown. Per-base qualities were not stored, and no clone one base away is much larger.

At one collaborating source in Seattle, patients were enrolled during active infection and were followed longitudinally through the course of disease. The collaborating institutions used their own protocols to collect whole blood in K2EDTA tubes. For TCRbeta analysis, collaborators shipped samples in one of three forms: frozen whole blood, isolated PBMCs, or DNA extracted from either of those sample types. TCRbeta CDR3 regions were amplified from genomic DNA using the immunoSEQ Assay, a bias-controlled multiplex PCR. From the authors' description of their analysis: The number of nucleated cells in each sample was estimated from the amplification of reference gene primers within the assay. To quantify the absolute abundance of each unique TCRbeta CDR3 rearrangement, sequence reads were collapsed and filtered. For each sample, productive Simpson clonality was calculated by taking the square root of Simpson's diversity index across productive rearrangements. This immuneACCESS table, as held by TCRdb, lists in-frame sequences with V and J called but not all clones. Of the missing ones, under half trace to an unresolved V gene in checked studies; the others have no known cause. The V and J calls and clone size were taken over from that table, and D and trimming were inferred from the DNA. Present in this sample are about 160,000 clones, about 85% of which were seen just once. The ten largest clones represent 5.5% to 8% of the sample.

The research as a whole found: How much clinical and demographic metadata was included differed by source and by participant, and the metadata was provided uncurated.

The specimen sequenced was peripheral blood. This receptor was identified in a man older than 75 with COVID-19, enrolled during active disease.

The CDR3 protein: CASSQLVAGFTDTQYF. The DNA sequence is given as TGTGCCAGCAGCCAATTGGTAGCGGGGTTCACAGATACGCAGTATTTT. The V and J segments used are TRBV3-1 (or the pseudogene TRBV3-2) and TRBJ2-3; 8 nucleotides in the junction match TRBD2. Compared with germline, V lacks 2 bases and J lacks 2 bases; bases without a gene match: 6. From the cysteine through the phenylalanine, the CDR3 covers 16 amino acids. CDR3 DNA only is kept here, 48 bases in frame from base 1. In the germline V gene (reference sequence), CDR1 corresponds to LGHDT and CDR2 to YNNKEL.